A single sample is the source of the 27 T cell receptor beta chains below, sequenced in a study of cytomegalovirus exposure and HLA in healthy donors. PCR was performed using 60 Vbeta and 13 Jbeta primers. Only in-frame clones appear in the TCRdb table, and some are missing; sequencing was by immunoSEQ multiplex PCR. The sample includes about 100,000 clones, approximately 87% of them seen just once. Source material: PBMCs. These receptors were collected from a man aged 35 to 55 in good health and CMV-seronegative.

This sequence joins TRBV29-1 and TRBJ2-2; the match to TRBD2 covers 14 bases. CDR1 and CDR2 from the germline V gene are SQVTM and ANQGSEA. The CDR3 length is 15 residues. Trimming cost V 6 bases and J 4 bases; bases outside gene matches: 4. The CDR3 is CSVIGLAGGTGELFF. The CDR3 DNA is TGCAGCGTGATCGGACTAGCGGGGGGCACCGGGGAGCTGTTTTTT.

The chain joins TRBV29-1 to TRBJ2-2; possible D gene TRBD1, 5 bases. This CDR3 has 13 residues. The germline CDR1 and CDR2 sequences are SQVTM and ANQGSEA. V was shortened by 3 bases and J by 2 bases, with 7 bases between the two germline ends. The CDR3 DNA reads as TGCAGCGTTGATAGGGGAAACACCGGGGAGCTGTTTTTT. It yields the protein CSVDRGNTGELFF.

The chain employs TRBV19 and TRBJ1-1; TRBD1 aligns across 7 bases. CDR3 size: 14 residues. J was trimmed by 3 bases and V by 3 bases; bases with no gene match: 4. CDR1 and CDR2 (germline): LNHDA, SQIVND (reference sequence). The CDR3 nucleotides are TGTGCCAGTAGTATTACAGGGGTGGACACTGAAGCTTTCTTT. It encodes CASSITGVDTEAFF.

The rearrangement joins TRBV7-2 to TRBJ2-7; 12 bases agree with TRBD1. The ends lost 0 bases at V and 7 bases at J; junction bases unmatched: 10. This CDR3 region has 17 residues. Germline CDR1 SGHTA, CDR2 FQGNSA. The CDR3, as DNA: TGTGCCAGCAGCTTAGCGTCGGGACAGGGGGCTTGGACAGAGCAGTACTTC. It codes for CASSLASGQGAWTEQYF. The whole variable domain, filled in from reference TRBV7-2 and TRBJ2-7, reads GAGVSQSPSNKVTEKGKDVELRCDPISGHTALYWYRQSLGQGLEFLIYFQGNSAPDKSGLPSDRFSAERTGGSVSTLTIQRTQQEDSAVYLCASSLASGQGAWTEQYFGPGTRLTVT.

The rearrangement joins TRBV27 to TRBJ2-7; 9 bases agree with TRBD1. After removal of 6 bases from V and 2 bases from J, the junction contained 8 bases not matched to a gene. Germline CDR1 and CDR2: MNHEY and SMNVEV (reference sequence). The CDR3 totals 15 residues. CDR3 coding DNA: TGTGCCAGCAGCCCGGACAGGGGAGTCACCTACGAGCAGTACTTC. Translation: CASSPDRGVTYEQYF.

The chain employs TRBV7-2 and TRBJ2-5, with D unclear. The J call could be wrong; TRBJ2-7 is a better fit for the DNA end. The CDR3 is 14 amino acids. Per germline, CDR1 SGHTA and CDR2 FQGNSA. The CDR3 DNA is TGTGCCAGCAGCTTAGGGGCGCACAGCTACGAGCAGTACTTC. As protein: CASSLGAHSYEQYF.

The CDR3 region is CASSDPTRTGELFF. CDR3 DNA: TGCGCCAGCAGTGACCCTACGCGGACCGGGGAGCTGTTTTTT. This chain links TRBV10-1 with TRBJ2-2, with unresolved D. The CDR3 contains 14 residues. Germline V CDR1 and CDR2: WNHNN, SYGVQD (reference sequence). Trimming removed 3 bases at V and 5 bases at J, with 10 bases between.

The chain joins TRBV7-9 to TRBJ2-2; 9 bases are shared with TRBD2. CDR1 is SEHNR, CDR2 FQNEAQ, per germline (reference sequence). Trimming cost V 6 bases and J 6 bases; bases outside gene matches: 2. The CDR3 covers 13 residues. The CDR3 coding sequence is TGTGCCAGCAGAATAGCGGGGGCCGGGGAGCTGTTTTTT. Translating gives CASRIAGAGELFF. The whole variable domain, filled in from reference TRBV7-9 and TRBJ2-2, reads DTGVSQNPRHKITKRGQNVTFRCDPISEHNRLYWYRQTLGQGPEFLTYFQNEAQLEKSRLLSDRFSAERPKGSFSTLEIQRTEQGDSAMYLCASRIAGAGELFFGEGSRLTVL.

This clone was detected once. The gene calls are TRBV5-6 and TRBJ1-4; perhaps TRBD1 as D (6 bases). Germline values: CDR1 SGHDT, CDR2 YYEEEE. V was clipped by 2 bases and J by 5 bases, with 13 bases between them. The length of the CDR3 is 15 residues. CDR3 nucleotide sequence: TGTGCCAGCAGCTTTGGGGGGGCTACCAATGAAAAACTGTTTTTT. Amino acid sequence: CASSFGGATNEKLFF.

The V call is TRBV21-1, the J call TRBJ2-1; the DNA was not compared with TRBD2, the D call given in the table. TRBV21-1 is recorded as a pseudogene. The CDR3 spans 14 residues. The CDR3 bases are TGTGCCAGCAGCGCGGGGGGGGTCTACAATGAGCAGTTCTTC. The encoded protein is CASSAGGVYNEQFF.

This clone was counted a single time. CDR3 nucleotides: TGTGCCAGTAGTATAGACAGGCTTCAGCCCCAGCATTTT. Residues: CASSIDRLQPQHF. The chain uses TRBV19 and TRBJ1-5; no clear D. V was clipped by 0 bases and J by 6 bases, with 6 bases between them. Germline V gene sequence: CDR1 LNHDA, CDR2 SQIVND (reference sequence). CDR3 length: 13 residues. Full variable domain (outside the CDR3, taken from reference TRBV19 and TRBJ1-5): DGGITQSPKYLFRKEGQNVTLSCEQNLNHDAMYWYRQDPGQGLRLIYYSQIVNDFQKGDIAEGYSVSREKKESFPLTVTSAQKNPTAFYLCASSIDRLQPQHFGDGTRLSIL.

This chain links TRBV7-3 with TRBJ2-3; D remains ambiguous. CDR1 and CDR2 from the germline V gene are SGHTA and FQGTGA. This CDR3 has 12 amino acids. Trimming stripped 5 bases from V and 5 bases from J, with 8 bases between. In nucleotides, the CDR3 is TGTGCCAGCAGCCCCTCTAGAGATACGCAGTATTTT. Residues: CASSPSRDTQYF.

V gene TRBV29-1 combines with J gene TRBJ2-1, with TRBD2 identical over 7 bases. The trim removed 0 bases at V and 0 bases at J, leaving 11 bases unmatched. Per germline, CDR1 SQVTM and CDR2 ANQGSEA. The CDR3 runs 18 residues. As DNA, the CDR3 is TGCAGCGTTGAAGATCTTCCGGGACTACCGAGCTCCTACAATGAGCAGTTCTTC. Translating gives CSVEDLPGLPSSYNEQFF.

The V gene is TRBV2, the J gene TRBJ1-1; no clear D. V lost 1 base to trimming and J lost 1 base, with 4 bases between them. The CDR3 length is 13 residues. Germline lookup yields CDR1 SNHLY and CDR2 FYNNEI. CDR3 in DNA: TGTGCCAGCAGTGAAGTCAGGAACACTGAAGCTTTCTTT. This translates into CASSEVRNTEAFF.

The genes are TRBV7-9 and TRBJ1-2; D might be TRBD1 (5 bases). Germline V gene lookup returns CDR1 SEHNR and CDR2 FQNEAQ (reference sequence). The germline V and J ends were trimmed by 0 bases and 4 bases, with 18 bases remaining between them. This CDR3 has 17 residues. CDR3 bases: TGTGCCAGCAGCTTAGCAGGGGCGGAGTATGGGTTCTATGGCTACACCTTC. Encoded protein: CASSLAGAEYGFYGYTF. Full variable domain (remainder filled in from reference TRBV7-9 and TRBJ1-2): DTGVSQNPRHKITKRGQNVTFRCDPISEHNRLYWYRQTLGQGPEFLTYFQNEAQLEKSRLLSDRFSAERPKGSFSTLEIQRTEQGDSAMYLCASSLAGAEYGFYGYTFGSGTRLTVV.

The chain employs TRBV19 and TRBJ1-5; D uncertain. V gave up 6 bases and J gave up 0 bases, with 6 bases separating them. The CDR3 covers 13 residues. CDR1 is LNHDA, CDR2 SQIVND, per germline (reference sequence). CDR3 DNA: TGTGCCAGTAGGTCCATTAGCAATCAGCCCCAGCATTTT. Encoded protein: CASRSISNQPQHF.

This chain links TRBV30 with TRBJ1-4, with 8 nucleotides matching TRBD1. V dropped 8 bases and J dropped 4; count of bases not matched to a gene: 6. The germline V gene has CDR1 GTSNPN and CDR2 SVGIG (reference sequence). The CDR3 extends over 13 amino acids. The CDR3 loop reads CALGQGLNEKLFF. The CDR3 DNA reads as TGTGCCCTCGGACAGGGCCTTAATGAAAAACTGTTTTTT.

The chain joins TRBV4-3 to TRBJ2-7; TRBD2 is a possible D gene (5 bases). V was clipped by 0 bases and J by 0 bases, with 12 bases between them. The CDR3 is 16 residues long. Looked up from germline, CDR1 is LGHNA and CDR2 is YSLEER. Written as DNA, the CDR3 is TGCGCCAGCAGCCAAGATGAGGGTCCCCCCTCCTACGAGCAGTACTTC. This encodes CASSQDEGPPSYEQYF.

The chain couples TRBV9 to TRBJ2-3; a possible D gene is TRBD2 (6 bases). With 5 bases removed from V and 1 base from J, the gap between germline ends came to 11 bases. This CDR3 is 14 amino acids long. Germline lookup yields CDR1 SGDLS and CDR2 YYNGEE. Written as DNA, the CDR3 is TGTGCCAGCAGTGGGACGGGGGGCACAGATACGCAGTATTTT. The encoded protein is CASSGTGGTDTQYF.

CDR3 nucleotides: TGTGCCAGCAGTTATTCTCAGCGGAACACTGAAGCTTTCTTT. It translates to CASSYSQRNTEAFF. This sequence joins TRBV6-5 and TRBJ1-1, with unresolved D. Trimming cost V 3 bases and J 1 base, with 9 bases left between them. The V gene's germline CDR1 is MNHEY and CDR2 SVGAGI. CDR3 length: 14 amino acids.

The rearrangement uses TRBV10-3 and TRBJ1-1; D is perhaps TRBD1 (5 bases). V was trimmed by 6 bases and J by 0 bases, leaving 23 bases between them. From germline, CDR1 is ENHRY and CDR2 SYGVKD. The CDR3 sequence is 18 residues long. CDR3 sequence (DNA): TGTGCCATCAGGAGTGGGCAGGGTAAAACGGGTATGAACACTGAAGCTTTCTTT. Its protein is CAIRSGQGKTGMNTEAFF.

The rearrangement links TRBV7-9 to TRBJ2-5, with 12 bases lining up with TRBD2. The germline gives CDR1 SEHNR, CDR2 FQNEAQ (reference sequence). Losses at the gene ends were 5 bases for V and 0 bases for J; bases not matched to a gene: 7. The CDR3 extends over 17 amino acids. CDR3 loop: CASSVGLAGSYQETQYF. In nucleotides, the CDR3 is TGTGCCAGCAGCGTAGGACTAGCGGGGAGCTACCAAGAGACCCAGTACTTC.

In its sample, this clone was seen once. The chain uses TRBV11-2 and TRBJ2-7; no reliable D call. Trimming stripped 4 bases from V and 0 bases from J, with 13 bases between. The CDR3 consists of 15 residues. The germline V gene encodes CDR1 SGHAT and CDR2 FQNNGV. CDR3 nucleotides: TGTGCCAGCAGCTCTGGGCGATCGATCTCCTACGAGCAGTACTTC. Its protein product is CASSSGRSISYEQYF. Supplemented by reference TRBV11-2 and TRBJ2-7, the full variable domain reads EAGVAQSPRYKIIEKRQSVAFWCNPISGHATLYWYQQILGQGPKLLIQFQNNGVVDDSQLPKDRFSAERLKGVDSTLKIQPAKLEDSAVYLCASSSGRSISYEQYFGPGTRLTVT.

This clone was observed once. The J gene is TRBJ2-2, the V gene TRBV13; D is uncertain. The CDR3 is 14 amino acids. V was trimmed by 5 bases and J by 2 bases, leaving 9 bases between them. From germline, CDR1 is PRHDT and CDR2 FYEKMQ (reference sequence). DNA for the CDR3: TGTGCCAGCAGCCCCGACACAAACACCGGGGAGCTGTTTTTT. Protein product: CASSPDTNTGELFF.

The chain uses TRBV5-1 and TRBJ1-1, with D maybe TRBD1 (5 bases). The CDR3 sequence is 13 residues long. Germline assignment: CDR1 SGHRS and CDR2 YFSETQ. V dropped 2 bases and J dropped 11 bases, with 16 bases sitting between them. Here the CDR3 DNA reads TGCGCCAGCAGCTTAGAACCCGACAGTCGGGCTTTCTTT. Translated: CASSLEPDSRAFF.

This rearrangement joins TRBV5-1 to TRBJ1-6; 7 positions match TRBD1. Trimming took 6 bases from V and 5 from J; bases not matched to a gene: 5. Germline lookup yields CDR1 SGHRS and CDR2 YFSETQ. The CDR3 extends over 14 amino acids. The CDR3 DNA follows: TGCGCCAGCACCTGGACAGGAGATAATTCACCCCTCCACTTT. The encoded protein is CASTWTGDNSPLHF.

V usage is TRBV6-6 and J usage is TRBJ2-7; TRBD2 agrees at 8 bases. The length of the CDR3 is 13 residues. Germline V gives CDR1 MNHNY, CDR2 SVGAGI (reference sequence). Germline trimming cut 1 base from V and 7 bases from J; bases unmatched to any gene: 3. CDR3 sequence: CASSYLGGGEQYF. The CDR3 bases are TGTGCCAGCAGTTACTTAGGCGGGGGGGAGCAGTACTTC.